These T cell receptor beta chains were read from a single sample in a study of cytomegalovirus exposure and HLA in healthy donors. Assay: immunoSEQ multiplex PCR; the TCRdb copy retains only in-frame clones and omits some. The sample contains 150,000 to 200,000 clones, around four fifths of which appear only once. The specimen was PBMCs. These receptors were collected from a man younger than 35 in good health and CMV-seronegative. CDR3s include the opening cysteine and the closing phenylalanine or tryptophan. Fields, in order: V gene, D gene, clone size, J gene, CDR3 DNA, CDR3 protein. The D gene is left open where the match is weak. Clone size is given for some rows only: seen once, a few or many times, or a class if the clone is expanded.

TRBV28	TRBD2	.	TRBJ2-5	TGTGCCAGCAGTTTGGATATACCCTATTCCGGGACTAGCGGGGGGGATCAAGAGACCCAGTACTTC	CASSLDIPYSGTSGGDQETQYF
TRBV10-3	.	.	TRBJ2-2	TGTGCCATCAGTGATCGACACCTGAACACCGGGGAGCTGTTTTTT	CAISDRHLNTGELFF
TRBV5-1	.	.	TRBJ2-7	.	CASSSSTGDEQYF
TRBV6-6	.	.	TRBJ2-3	TGTGCCAGCAGTCCTTACACAGATACGCAGTATTTT	CASSPYTDTQYF
TRBV2	.	.	TRBJ2-7	TGTGCCAATTACGCAGGGTGGCCATCCCCCTACGAGCAGTACTTC	CANYAGWPSPYEQYF
TRBV7-3	.	.	TRBJ2-2	TGTGCCAGCAGCTCCCCTCCGGGGAAGGTCGGGGAGCTGTTTTTT	CASSSPPGKVGELFF
TRBV2	.	.	TRBJ1-1	TGTGCCAGCAGGATACAGATGAACACTGAAGCTTTCTTT	CASRIQMNTEAFF
TRBV25-1	.	.	TRBJ2-5	TGTGCCAGCTCCCGCCAAGAGACCCAGTACTTC	CASSRQETQYF
TRBV19	TRBD1	.	TRBJ1-2	TGTGCCAGTAGCGACAGGGCCTTCTATGGCTACACCTTC	CASSDRAFYGYTF
TRBV11-2	.	.	TRBJ2-2	TGTGCCAGCAGCCGCTACCTCATCACCGGGGAGCTGTTTTTT	CASSRYLITGELFF
TRBV28	TRBD1	once	TRBJ1-6	TGTGCCAGCAGTTTAGGGGACAGGAGGGCATCACCCCTCCACTTT	CASSLGDRRASPLHF
TRBV5-1	.	.	TRBJ2-6	TGCGCCAGCAGCTTGGGAGGCTCTGGGGCCAACGTCCTGACTTTC	CASSLGGSGANVLTF
TRBV27	TRBD1	.	TRBJ2-7	TGTGCCAGCAGCCGCGGGACAGGGGCCTACGAGCAGTACTTC	CASSRGTGAYEQYF
TRBV27	.	.	TRBJ2-1	TGTGCCATCTCCGGGACACCACGGGGCGGCTCCTACAATGAGCAGTTCTTC	CAISGTPRGGSYNEQFF
TRBV7-9	.	once	TRBJ2-7	TGTGCCAGCAGCTTAGCGAGGCAGGGTCCCTACGAGCAGTACTTC	CASSLARQGPYEQYF
TRBV19	.	.	TRBJ2-5	TGTGCCAGTAGTAGGGGGGACTCCCCCGCGGAGACCCAGTACTTC	CASSRGDSPAETQYF
TRBV4-1	.	.	TRBJ2-5	TGCGCCAGCAGCCAAGGGCGGGCCCAAGAGACCCAGTACTTC	CASSQGRAQETQYF
TRBV2	.	once	TRBJ1-4	TGTGCCAGCAGTGAAGTTGGGGCAGGGTTGGCAACTAATGAAAAACTGTTTTTT	CASSEVGAGLATNEKLFF
TRBV9	.	.	TRBJ2-3	TGTGCCAGCAGCGTATTGTCGGGAAATACAGATACGCAGTATTTT	CASSVLSGNTDTQYF
TRBV6-5	.	.	TRBJ2-1	TGTGCCAGCAGCCTCGGACTCGGCGGGGAGCAGTTCTTC	CASSLGLGGEQFF
TRBV6-6	TRBD1	.	TRBJ1-4	TGTGCCAGCAGTCGCGGACAGGGCTCAACTAATGAAAAACTGTTTTTT	CASSRGQGSTNEKLFF
TRBV11-2	TRBD2	.	TRBJ2-5	TGTGCCAGCAGCTTTAGCGGGGGGGCCGGGGAGACCCAGTACTTC	CASSFSGGAGETQYF
TRBV6-1	.	.	TRBJ1-4	TGTGCCAGCAGTAGGACAAGGGAAAAACTGTTTTTT	CASSRTREKLFF
TRBV27	.	.	TRBJ1-1	TGTGCCAGCAGGTTTCAGGGACATATGAACACTGAAGCTTTCTTT	CASRFQGHMNTEAFF
TRBV2	.	.	TRBJ2-4	TGTGCCAGCAGTGATCTATTAGCCAAAAACATTCAGTACTTC	CASSDLLAKNIQYF
TRBV11-3	.	.	TRBJ2-3	TGTGCCAGCAGCTTAGGGGTAGCCGGGGCAGATACGCAGTATTTT	CASSLGVAGADTQYF
TRBV5-1	.	.	TRBJ2-3	TGCGCCAGCAGCTCCGGACAGCTAGACACAGATACGCAGTATTTT	CASSSGQLDTDTQYF
TRBV29-1	TRBD1	.	TRBJ1-1	TGCAGCGTTTTCGGGACAGGGTCCGAAGCTTTCTTT	CSVFGTGSEAFF
TRBV28	TRBD2	.	TRBJ2-1	TGTGCCAGCAGTGACCCCTCGGGGGGGCTCTTCGTCCTCTACAATGAGCAGTTCTTC	CASSDPSGGLFVLYNEQFF
TRBV7-2	.	.	TRBJ1-5	TGTGCCAGCAGCCAAGACAGGATTGGGCAGCCCCAGCATTTT	CASSQDRIGQPQHF
TRBV11-2	TRBD2	.	TRBJ2-1	TGTGCCAGCAGCTTAGGGACTAGCGGGAGGGAGCAGTTCTTC	CASSLGTSGREQFF
TRBV27	TRBD1	.	TRBJ2-7	TGTGCCAGCAGTTCTAGACAGGGCTCCTGCGAGCAGTACTTC	CASSSRQGSCEQYF
TRBV11-2	TRBD2	.	TRBJ2-7	TGTGCCAGCAGCGGGGGAGCGGGGGGACCCATCTCCTACGAGCAGTACTTC	CASSGGAGGPISYEQYF
TRBV5-1	TRBD1	once	TRBJ2-3	TGCGCCAGCAGCTCGGGACAGGGGACGGCAGATACGCAGTATTTT	CASSSGQGTADTQYF
TRBV9	TRBD2	.	TRBJ2-7	TGTGCCAGCAGCCCCGGGGGGAGCTCCTACGAGCAGTACTTC	CASSPGGSSYEQYF
TRBV6-5	TRBD1	.	TRBJ1-5	TGTGCCAGCAGCAGCGGGACAGGGTTTAATCAGCCCCAGCATTTT	CASSSGTGFNQPQHF
TRBV18	.	.	TRBJ2-1	TGTGCCAGCTCACCGCAGGGTGGCTACAATGAGCAGTTCTTC	CASSPQGGYNEQFF
TRBV27	.	.	TRBJ2-3	TGTGCCAGCAGTTTATTCGGCAGGGCAAGCACAGATACGCAGTATTTT	CASSLFGRASTDTQYF
TRBV2	TRBD2	.	TRBJ2-1	TGTGCCAGCGCCGGGGAGGGTAGCGGGATCGTAAACGAGCAGTTCTTC	CASAGEGSGIVNEQFF
TRBV28	TRBD1	.	TRBJ1-2	TGTGCCAGCAGTTTTTTCAGGGGGGCACGGCTTTATGGCTACACCTTC	CASSFFRGARLYGYTF
TRBV19	.	.	TRBJ2-2	TGTGCCAGTAGACGGCAGGCGTCCGACACCGGGGAGCTGTTTTTT	CASRRQASDTGELFF
TRBV2	.	once	TRBJ2-5	TGTGCCAGCAGGCCCGGGACAAATTTTAACGGGCAGACCCAGTACTTC	CASRPGTNFNGQTQYF
TRBV5-5	TRBD1	.	TRBJ2-4	TGTGCCAGCAGCGTCCGGACAGGCGAAAACATTCAGTACTTC	CASSVRTGENIQYF
TRBV5-4	TRBD1	.	TRBJ1-4	TGTGCCAGCAGCTCAGGCGACAGGGGTATGGCTAATGAAAAACTGTTTTTT	CASSSGDRGMANEKLFF
TRBV5-1	.	.	TRBJ2-7	TGCGCCAGCAGCTTGTTGCCAGGGGTGGGGTACGAGCAGTACTTC	CASSLLPGVGYEQYF
TRBV2	.	.	TRBJ1-1	TGTGCCAGCAGTGAAGACAGGGCTGAAGCTTTCTTT	CASSEDRAEAFF
TRBV18	.	.	TRBJ2-5	TGTGCCAGCTCACCACTTAGCGGACAAGAGACCCAGTACTTC	CASSPLSGQETQYF
TRBV6-5	.	.	TRBJ2-1	TGTGCCAGCAGTCAACTGGGGGGGCTTCCAATGAGCCAGTTCTTC	CASSQLGGLPMSQFF
TRBV14	TRBD2	.	TRBJ2-7	TGTGCCAGCAGCCTAGCCGGGGGGGCCTACGAGCAGTACTTC	CASSLAGGAYEQYF
TRBV28	.	few	TRBJ2-7	TGTGCCAGCACAGACTTGCGGGGGCGTGTGGGAGAGCAGTACTTC	CASTDLRGRVGEQYF
TRBV7-9	.	.	TRBJ1-1	TGTGCCAGCAGCCCCGCCAGGGGAAGGGCGGGGGACACTGAAGCTTTCTTT	CASSPARGRAGDTEAFF
TRBV5-1	.	.	TRBJ2-1	TGCGCCAGCAGCTTGGCAACTAGTGGGAATGAGCAGTTCTTC	CASSLATSGNEQFF
TRBV4-2	.	few	TRBJ2-3	TGTGCCAGCAGCCAAGCGGGGAGCACAGATACGCAGTATTTT	CASSQAGSTDTQYF
TRBV27	TRBD1	.	TRBJ1-1	TGTGCCAGCAGCGACAGGGAGTACACTGAAGCTTTCTTT	CASSDREYTEAFF
TRBV28	TRBD2	.	TRBJ2-7	TGTGCCAGCAGAACGCCCACGACCCGGGGGGTCTCCTACGAGCAGTACTTC	CASRTPTTRGVSYEQYF
TRBV19	TRBD1	.	TRBJ2-7	TGTGCCAGTAGTCAGTTTGGCGGGACAGGGGACTCCTACGAGCAGTACTTC	CASSQFGGTGDSYEQYF
TRBV4-1	TRBD1	.	TRBJ2-3	TGCGCCAGCAGCCCGTGGACAGGGGGGCAAGATACGCAGTATTTT	CASSPWTGGQDTQYF